These T cell receptor beta chains were read from a single sample in a study of blood T cells in healthy people across ages. TCRdb independently ran MiXCR on the 5' RACE reads; one entry per CDR3 protein. The sample has fewer than 750,000 distinct CDR3 sequences, roughly 48% seen once. What was sequenced was blood. The source is a man older than 75 in good health. CDR3s include the opening cysteine and the closing phenylalanine or tryptophan. Fields, in order: J gene, clone size, D gene, V gene, CDR3 protein, CDR3 DNA. D genes are given only for firm matches. Clone sizes are given selectively: once, few, many, or a class where the clone is expanded.

TRBJ2-3 - TRBD2 TRBV20-1 CSASAGTSGSQDTQYF TGCAGTGCTAGCGCCGGGACTAGCGGGAGCCAAGATACGCAGTATTTT
TRBJ2-5 - - TRBV11-2 CASSRWDTQETQYF TGTGCCAGCAGCAGATGGGACACCCAAGAGACCCAGTACTTC
TRBJ2-7 - TRBD2 TRBV29-1 CSGKTSGTFNEQYF TGCAGCGGCAAGACTAGCGGGACCTTCAATGAGCAGTACTTC
TRBJ1-6 few - TRBV6-5 CASSYRVRGSPLHF TGTGCCAGCAGTTACAGGGTTAGGGGTTCACCCCTCCACTTT
TRBJ1-2 - - TRBV7-2 CASSPRILTYGYTF TGTGCCAGCAGCCCCCGGATCCTAACGTATGGCTACACCTTC
TRBJ2-4 - - TRBV4-2 CASSQESGPRENIQYF TGTGCCAGCAGCCAAGAAAGTGGACCGCGGGAAAACATTCAGTACTTC
TRBJ1-1 few - TRBV29-1 CSVFGVLEGAFF TGCAGCGTTTTTGGTGTACTTGAAGGGGCTTTCTTT
TRBJ1-2 once - TRBV5-5 CASSLTSESYYGYTF TGTGCCAGCAGCTTGACGTCAGAATCATACTATGGCTACACCTTC
TRBJ2-7 few - TRBV6-6 CASRPLPGVSYEQYF TGTGCCAGCAGGCCCCTGCCGGGAGTTTCCTACGAGCAGTACTTC
TRBJ2-7 - TRBD1 TRBV28 CASRNGQGGEQYF TGTGCCAGCAGAAATGGACAGGGAGGAGAGCAGTACTTC
TRBJ1-2 few - TRBV2 CASLSRGPGYGYTF TGTGCCAGCCTGAGCCGGGGGCCGGGCTATGGCTACACCTTC
TRBJ2-1 - - TRBV9 CASSWRVYEQFF TGTGCCAGCAGCTGGCGGGTCTATGAGCAGTTCTTC
TRBJ2-4 few TRBD1 TRBV10-1 CASPGTADENIQYF TGCGCCAGCCCCGGGACAGCCGACGAAAACATTCAGTACTTC
TRBJ2-5 - TRBD2 TRBV12-3/TRBV12-4 CAGSPSTSRKTQYF TGTGCCGGCAGTCCCTCGACTAGCAGAAAGACCCAGTACTTC
TRBJ1-4 - - TRBV4-3 CASSQDRVRRVTKLSF TGCGCCAGCAGCCAAGATAGGGTCAGGAGGGTCACAAAACTGTCTTTT
TRBJ1-2 many - TRBV6-6 CASSADYGYTF TGTGCCAGCAGCGCGGACTATGGCTACACCTTC
TRBJ2-7 - - TRBV6-2/TRBV6-3 CASSFEGDQAYEQYF TGTGCCAGCAGCTTCGAGGGGGACCAAGCCTACGAGCAGTACTTC
TRBJ2-2 - - TRBV30 CAWSVSGSATGELFF TGTGCCTGGAGTGTGTCTGGGAGTGCTACCGGGGAGCTGTTTTTT
TRBJ2-1 once - TRBV5-6 CASSLAGWGEQFF TGTGCCAGCAGCTTGGCAGGGTGGGGTGAGCAGTTCTTC